The clone carrying this TCR beta chain has a count of ten or more. Its target is not known. Its ends do not fully match the called genes, so a read error is possible. The data stem from a study of CD8 T cells in ankylosing spondylitis. Study outcomes and limitations: Relatively rare in peripheral blood, disease-linked clones were also CD8+. Eight highly homologous variants formed a TCR beta motif that appeared characteristic of ankylosing spondylitis blood. Significant enrichment of disease-linked clones was reported in matched ankylosing spondylitis synovial fluid.

TCRdb re-called the 5' RACE reads through MiXCR, storing one row per CDR3 protein. The sample includes fewer than 550,000 distinct CDR3 sequences, less than 6% of them seen just once. Germline V CDR1 and CDR2: LGHNA, YSLEER. CDR3 length: 13 amino acids. The sample taken for sequencing was blood, either unsorted or a sorted T cell fraction (not recorded which). The J gene is TRBJ1-5, the V gene TRBV4-3; no clear D gene. The clonotype comes from a male donor with ankylosing spondylitis. For the CDR3, the DNA is TGTGCCAGCAGCCAAGATCGGGATCAGCCCCAGCATTTT. It translates to CASSQDRDQPQHF.